This section outlines one T cell receptor (beta chain) sequence together with its context. The V end was cut by 0 bases, the J end by 4 bases, with 12 bases between. The CDR3 runs 16 residues. CDR1 is MGHDK, CDR2 SYGVNS, per germline. This sample was included in a study of blood T cell repertoires in COVID-19. About the study: Donors in the United States, Italy and Spain gave samples during acute or convalescent COVID-19. From T cells, B-cell-depleted T cells, or PBMCs came the material, which was cDNA or gDNA.

Original analysis: Researchers report that nucleated cell counts were estimated from reference gene primer amplification. Here immunoSEQ multiplex PCR was the method, and the copy in TCRdb shows in-frame clones only, minus some. Clone size and the V and J calls come from that table; the DNA yielded D and trimming. The sample carries about 99,000 clones, about 83% recorded once. This TCR came from a man in his sixties or seventies with active or convalescent COVID-19. Sequenced: peripheral blood. This chain joins TRBV25-1 and TRBJ2-2; possibly TRBD1 for D (7 bases). The DNA for the CDR3 is TGTGCCAGCAGTGAATACAGGGGGGTGGGCACCGGGGAGCTGTTTTTT. Translating it yields CASSEYRGVGTGELFF.